The 23 T cell receptor beta chains listed next were all sequenced from one sample in a study of blood T cell repertoires in COVID-19. The assay was immunoSEQ multiplex PCR, and TCRdb's table has in-frame clones only and misses some. Among tens of thousands of clones listed, 78% were seen once. Sample: peripheral blood. Receptor source: a man between 70 and 80 years old with COVID-19, enrolled during active disease.

This rearrangement joins TRBV7-2 to TRBJ2-5; weak D call: TRBD1 (6 bases). Germline assignment: CDR1 SGHTA and CDR2 FQGNSA. The CDR3 consists of 13 residues. V was shortened by 5 bases and J by 4 bases, with 11 bases between the two germline ends. CDR3 residues: CASSQQGGETQYF. The CDR3 bases are TGTGCCAGCAGCCAACAGGGCGGAGAGACCCAGTACTTC.

This clone was found once. A much bigger clone sits one base away, suggesting this may be a read error. The V gene is TRBV14, the J gene TRBJ2-2, with D possibly matching TRBD2 (6 bases). The CDR3 consists of 13 residues. Looked up from germline, CDR1 is SGHDN and CDR2 is FVKESK. Between the trimmed V and J ends, which lost 3 bases and 5 bases, there was a span of 7 bases. CDR3: CASSQTRTGELFF. For the CDR3, the DNA is TGTGCCAGCAGCCAGACTAGGACCGGGGAGCTGTTTTTT. Full variable domain (remainder filled in from reference TRBV14 and TRBJ2-2): EAGVTQFPSHSVIEKGQTVTLRCDPISGHDNLYWYRRVMGKEIKFLLHFVKESKQDESGMPNNRFLAERTGGTYSTLKVQPAELEDSGVYFCASSQTRTGELFFGEGSRLTVL.

The rearrangement joins TRBV6-2 or TRBV6-3 to TRBJ1-2; TRBD1 might be the D (6 bases). CDR1 is MNHEY and CDR2 is SVGEGT in the germline V gene. The CDR3 consists of 14 residues. V was clipped by 4 bases and J by 1 base, with 10 bases between them. CDR3 nucleotides: TGTGCCAGCAGTTCCTCAGGGGTTAACTATGGCTACACCTTC. Residues: CASSSSGVNYGYTF.

CDR3 region: CASSLGVGVTYNEQFF. Written as DNA, the CDR3 is TGCGCCAGCAGCTTGGGTGTAGGGGTGACCTACAATGAGCAGTTCTTC. The chain employs TRBV5-1 and TRBJ2-1; D is perhaps TRBD1 (5 bases). The CDR3 is 16 amino acids. Per the germline V gene, CDR1 is SGHRS and CDR2 is YFSETQ. V was clipped by 0 bases and J by 2 bases, with 12 bases between them.

The chain joins TRBV5-1 to TRBJ2-3; 8 bases are a match to TRBD2. CDR1 and CDR2 from the germline V gene are SGHRS and YFSETQ. The CDR3 runs to 15 residues. The V gene end was trimmed by 0 bases and the J gene end by 4 bases; junction bases not matched to a gene: 4. In nucleotides, the CDR3 is TGCGCCAGCAGCTTGGAGGCGGGAGGACCAGATACGCAGTATTTT. It codes for CASSLEAGGPDTQYF. Full variable domain (remainder filled in from reference TRBV5-1 and TRBJ2-3): KAGVTQTPRYLIKTRGQQVTLSCSPISGHRSVSWYQQTPGQGLQFLFEYFSETQRNKGNFPGRFSGRQFSNSRSEMNVSTLELGDSALYLCASSLEAGGPDTQYFGPGTRLTVL.

This clone has just a few counts. CDR3 sequence: CASSVGLSGGQNIQYF. The CDR3 coding sequence is TGTGCCAGCAGTGTGGGTCTGTCGGGGGGCCAAAACATTCAGTACTTC. The J gene is TRBJ2-4, the V gene TRBV2; a possible D gene is TRBD2 (7 bases). Between the trimmed V and J ends, which lost 4 bases and 5 bases, there was a span of 18 bases. The CDR3 consists of 16 residues. The germline CDR1 and CDR2 sequences are SNHLY and FYNNEI. Variable domain in full (rest from reference TRBV2 and TRBJ2-4): EPEVTQTPSHQVTQMGQEVILRCVPISNHLYFYWYRQILGQKVEFLVSFYNNEISEKSEIFDDQFSVERPDGSNFTLKIRSTKLEDSAMYFCASSVGLSGGQNIQYFGAGTRLSVL.

This clone was picked up one time. This chain links TRBV4-3 with TRBJ2-3, with TRBD2 matching over 13 bases. Germline V gives CDR1 LGHNA, CDR2 YSLEER. V was clipped by 4 bases and J by 2 bases; unmatched bases: 9. The length of the CDR3 is 18 residues. The CDR3: CASSPGRTSGSPTDTQYF. CDR3 DNA: TGCGCCAGCAGCCCCGGCCGGACTAGCGGGAGCCCCACAGATACGCAGTATTTT.

V gene TRBV7-6 combines with J gene TRBJ2-3; D might be TRBD1 (5 bases). Trimming cost V 1 base and J 0 bases, with 11 bases left between them. Germline CDR1 is SGHVS and CDR2 is FNYEAQ. This CDR3 spans 16 amino acids. In nucleotides, the CDR3 is TGTGCCAGCAGCTTAGAGGCAGGGCTTAGCACAGATACGCAGTATTTT. Amino acids: CASSLEAGLSTDTQYF.

The genes are TRBV7-2 and TRBJ1-1, with 11 bases identical to TRBD1. Per the germline V gene, CDR1 is SGHTA and CDR2 is FQGNSA. CDR3 length: 18 residues. After removal of 1 base from V and 0 bases from J, the junction contained 7 bases not matched to a gene. DNA of the CDR3: TGTGCCAGCAGCTTAGGTTGGGGACAGGGGGGAGTGAACACTGAAGCTTTCTTT. Amino acids: CASSLGWGQGGVNTEAFF.

J is TRBJ2-1 and V is TRBV11-3, with 15 bases aligning to TRBD2. With V trimmed by 1 base and J by 7 bases, 5 bases remained unmatched. The CDR3 is 17 amino acids. Germline V gene lookup returns CDR1 SGHNT and CDR2 YENEEA. CDR3 region: CASSLGLGLAGGNEQFF. The CDR3 bases are TGTGCCAGCAGCTTAGGGTTGGGACTAGCGGGAGGTAATGAGCAGTTCTTC.

The chain carries TRBV5-1 and TRBJ1-1; 7 bases match TRBD1. V lost 4 bases, J lost 5 bases, and 26 bases stayed unmatched. CDR1 is SGHRS, CDR2 YFSETQ, per germline. This CDR3 is 20 amino acids long. CDR3 in DNA: TGCGCCAGCAGCGCTGGTCTCCTTCGAAACAGGGGACCCCGGGGGACTGAAGCTTTCTTT. Its protein product is CASSAGLLRNRGPRGTEAFF.

DNA of the CDR3: TGTGCCAGCAGTACGCGGGGGACTGGAAACACCATATATTTT. This translates into CASSTRGTGNTIYF. The V and J genes are TRBV6-5 and TRBJ1-3; D may be TRBD1 (5 bases). The CDR3 loop spans 14 amino acids. Looked up from germline, CDR1 is MNHEY and CDR2 is SVGAGI. V was shortened by 5 bases and J by 2 bases, with 10 bases between the two germline ends.

The chain has TRBV28 and TRBJ2-7; TRBD1 is a possible D gene (6 bases). The germline gives CDR1 MDHEN, CDR2 SYDVKM. V lost 6 bases and J 2 bases, leaving 20 bases between the germline ends. This CDR3 spans 16 amino acids. The CDR3 nucleotides read TGTGCCAGCAGGTTGCGATCAGGGGCTCTACCCTACGAGCAGTACTTC. The encoded protein is CASRLRSGALPYEQYF.

This clone has only one observation. This chain links TRBV6-5 with TRBJ2-2; TRBD2 might be the D (5 bases). The CDR3 has 14 amino acids. Germline values: CDR1 MNHEY, CDR2 SVGAGI. Trimming shortened V by 4 bases and J by 1 base, and 7 bases separated the two germline ends. The CDR3 loop reads CASSSGRNTGELFF. CDR3 nucleotides: TGTGCCAGCAGTTCGGGGAGGAACACCGGGGAGCTGTTTTTT.

The CDR3: CASSLDPGGRNQPQHF. CDR3 nucleotides: TGTGCCAGCAGCTTGGACCCGGGGGGACGGAATCAGCCCCAGCATTTT. This chain joins TRBV5-5 and TRBJ1-5, with D possibly being TRBD1 (5 bases). The V and J ends lost 0 bases and 4 bases respectively, with 14 bases between them. Germline assignment: CDR1 SGHKS and CDR2 YYEKEE (reference sequence). There are 16 residues in the CDR3.

V and J are TRBV29-1 and TRBJ1-2; 8 bases are a match to TRBD1. Germline loops: CDR1 SQVTM, CDR2 ANQGSEA. The CDR3 length is 12 residues. Losses at the gene ends were 6 bases for V and 6 bases for J; bases not matched to a gene: 6. CDR3 nucleotide sequence: TGCAGCGTCACACAGGGGGGGGATGGCTACACCTTC. Its protein product is CSVTQGGDGYTF.

The V call is TRBV21-1, the J call TRBJ2-4; the D call of TRBD1 is as the table states it, not checked on the DNA. TRBV21-1 is reported as a pseudogene. This CDR3 contains 14 residues. The CDR3 protein is CASTQGAAKNIQYF. The CDR3 DNA reads TGTGCCAGCACCCAGGGGGCGGCCAAAAACATTCAGTACTTC.

The chain has TRBV7-3 and TRBJ2-5; 15 bases match TRBD2. Germline values: CDR1 SGHTA, CDR2 FQGTGA. V shed 5 bases, J shed 5 bases, and the junction held 3 bases outside the gene matches. This CDR3 is built from 15 residues. The CDR3 nucleotides read TGTGCCAGCAGCCCTGGGACTAGCGGGGGGGAGACCCAGTACTTC. Protein sequence: CASSPGTSGGETQYF.

The rearrangement links TRBV5-6 to TRBJ2-7; D might be TRBD1 (6 bases). V shed 4 bases and J shed 4 bases, with 15 bases lying between them. In germline, CDR1 is SGHDT, CDR2 YYEEEE. The CDR3 is 14 residues long. CDR3 in amino acids: CASSLGGSRYEQYF. The CDR3 DNA follows: TGTGCCAGCAGCCTAGGGGGTTCTAGGTACGAGCAGTACTTC.

This chain connects TRBV5-1 to TRBJ1-5, with D uncertain. The CDR3 totals 15 residues. From germline, CDR1 is SGHRS and CDR2 YFSETQ. The V gene lost 0 bases and the J gene lost 0 bases, with 7 bases spanning the gap. CDR3 coding DNA: TGCGCCAGCAGCTTGGTCGGGGATAGCAATCAGCCCCAGCATTTT. This sequence encodes CASSLVGDSNQPQHF.

This rearrangement joins TRBV28 to TRBJ2-2; tentatively, D is TRBD1 (6 bases). Germline values: CDR1 MDHEN, CDR2 SYDVKM. This CDR3 region has 16 residues. Trimming took 5 bases from V and 0 from J, leaving 13 bases between them. CDR3 DNA sequence: TGTGCCAGCAGTGCACCAGGGGCTCCGAACACCGGGGAGCTGTTTTTT. It codes for CASSAPGAPNTGELFF.

With respect to this clone: This could be a read error, since a much larger clone is one nucleotide away. The chain combines TRBV27 with TRBJ2-5; 7 bases line up with TRBD1. CDR1 and CDR2 from the germline V gene are MNHEY and SMNVEV (reference sequence). V was clipped by 7 bases and J by 0 bases; unmatched bases: 8. The CDR3 is 15 residues long. The CDR3 protein is CASIKIDRDQETQYF. The DNA of the CDR3 is TGTGCCAGCATAAAAATCGACAGGGACCAAGAGACCCAGTACTTC.

The CDR3 reads CASSPSSGGQPQHF. CDR3 DNA: TGTGCCAGCAGCCCCTCATCGGGGGGTCAGCCCCAGCATTTT. The chain carries TRBV28 and TRBJ1-5, with D perhaps TRBD1 (5 bases). The CDR3 extends over 14 amino acids. The ends were cut back, 6 bases at V and 6 bases at J, with 15 bases in the middle. Germline V CDR1 and CDR2: MDHEN, SYDVKM.